This entry concerns a single T cell receptor (beta chain). Some clones are missing from TCRdb's copy, which holds only in-frame ones; the method was immunoSEQ multiplex PCR. The table records under 250,000 clones, about 90% of them present only once. Trimming took off 2 bases at V and 1 base at J, with 14 bases between the two ends. CDR3 size: 15 residues. Germline CDR1 is GTSNPN and CDR2 is SVGIG (reference sequence). The data were taken from a study of blood T cell repertoires in COVID-19. The sequenced material came from peripheral blood. The receptor's source is a man aged 55 to 70 with COVID-19, enrolled during active disease. V and J are TRBV30 and TRBJ1-1; D is unclear. CDR3 DNA: TGTGCCTGGAGTACGGAGCAGCTCGGGAACACTGAAGCTTTCTTT. This sequence encodes CAWSTEQLGNTEAFF.